This T cell receptor (beta chain) stems from a study of Graves' ophthalmopathy and Graves' hyperthyroidism (dated by TCRdb to between 2018 and 2020). In terms of the full investigation: Stable hyperthyroidism was defined as no progression to ophthalmopathy within 18 months of follow-up. To tell Graves' ophthalmopathy apart from Graves' hyperthyroidism, and to predict which patients would progress to ophthalmopathy, the study relied on TCR beta repertoire signatures. In total, 135 blood samples were TCR-sequenced: approximately 40 ophthalmopathy, 75 hyperthyroidism and approximately 17 hyperthyroidism-to-ophthalmopathy patients. A discovery set of 95 to 100 patients (roughly 43 ophthalmopathy, 60 or so stable hyperthyroidism) was enrolled to explore V-J signatures distinguishing ophthalmopathy from hyperthyroidism. The independent validation cohort included under 20 hyperthyroidism patients plus 17 patients who later progressed from hyperthyroidism to ophthalmopathy. In more than five hyperthyroidism patients, T-cell repertoires of thyroid tissue and blood were compared. Following sample collection, hyperthyroidism patients were given methimazole at a starting dose of 30 mg daily, and ophthalmopathy patients were given high-dose intravenous methylprednisolone. What the authors observed across the whole study: No statistical method was used to predetermine the sample size, and group allocation was not hidden from the investigators. In validation, the model predicted ophthalmopathy progression with less than 71% sensitivity and 72.22% specificity; 12 predicted patients were CT-confirmed with GO in a median of approximately 6.2 months. Most of the expanded thyroid clonotypes with a frequency above 0.001 were also detected in blood, and it was suggested that the thyroid immune response may be reflected by blood repertoires. Ophthalmopathy was separated from stable hyperthyroidism by the 13-signature model with 85% to 90% sensitivity and 81% to 84% specificity in cross-validation and with 80%/75% in the test set.

The CDR3 covers 16 residues, taking in both the cysteine and the phenylalanine. Only the CDR3 DNA stays, 48 bases, in frame from base 1. According to the germline V gene (reference sequence), CDR1 reads LNHNV and CDR2 reads YYDKDF. After removal of 3 bases from V and 10 bases from J, the junction retains 10 bases not matched to a gene. With respect to this clonotype: This clone's antigen is unknown. No quality values exist for individual bases; no much larger clone is one base distant.

The hyperthyroidism patients were 18 to 65 years old and newly diagnosed, with a disease duration of less than 2 months. Patients were excluded if they had other autoimmune diseases, uncontrolled infections, pregnancy or lactation. Diagnosis was based on clinical symptoms, serum thyroxine, TRAb, thyroid ultrasound and orbital computed tomography. Trizol reagent was used to extract the total RNA, and its quality was then checked on an Agilent 2100 Bioanalyzer. For repertoire sequencing, TCR beta CDR3 regions were amplified from RNA transcripts. The first round of RT-PCR was done with HTBI primers and the Qiagen OneStep RT-PCR kit, and was followed by a second round of multiplex PCR, then size selection and purification. Sequencing of the libraries was carried out on an Illumina HiSeq2000 in paired-end mode with 100 bp reads. The authors processed their data as follows. SOAPnuke was used for read processing, and reads with adapters, uncalled bases, a mean Phred below 15, or no exact constant-primer or identifier match were discarded. High-quality paired reads were merged with COPE v1.2.5. Each unique nucleotide sequence was defined as a clonotype, and clonotypes were aligned to IMGT TRB V, D and J references with MiTCR v1.1. The analysis was limited to V-J combinations with a frequency above 0.0001, which together covered about 99% of repertoires. For each V-J combination, a TCR clonal expansion and chaos score was defined as the ratio of F50 clonal expansion to chaos observed in the TCRdist matrix. Welch's t-statistics and random forest were used to reduce the features to 10 to 15 V-J combinations, which were then used as input to a naive Bayes classifier. The Morisita-Horn index was used to measure how similar the thyroid and blood repertoires were. TCRdb reworked the public reads: Q25 trimming with fastp, MiXCR clone assembly, productive beta chains retained. Each record represents a unique CDR3 protein, reported with the most common genes and DNA among its rows. The V and J calls, along with clone size, are taken from TCRdb and not from the paper's own processing. In this sample the table shows around 1,000,000 distinct CDR3 sequences, 35% to 40% of which occur a single time. 11% of the sample is taken by the ten largest.

This receptor was obtained from an adult man with Graves' hyperthyroidism. The chain was built from TRBV15 and TRBJ1-6; 9 bases in between match TRBD1. Sequenced sample: peripheral blood or thyroid tissue (not recorded which). The nucleotide sequence is TGTGCCACCAGCAGGGCACGGGACAGGGTTGGCTCACCCCTCCACTTT. Translated, it gives CATSRARDRVGSPLHF.